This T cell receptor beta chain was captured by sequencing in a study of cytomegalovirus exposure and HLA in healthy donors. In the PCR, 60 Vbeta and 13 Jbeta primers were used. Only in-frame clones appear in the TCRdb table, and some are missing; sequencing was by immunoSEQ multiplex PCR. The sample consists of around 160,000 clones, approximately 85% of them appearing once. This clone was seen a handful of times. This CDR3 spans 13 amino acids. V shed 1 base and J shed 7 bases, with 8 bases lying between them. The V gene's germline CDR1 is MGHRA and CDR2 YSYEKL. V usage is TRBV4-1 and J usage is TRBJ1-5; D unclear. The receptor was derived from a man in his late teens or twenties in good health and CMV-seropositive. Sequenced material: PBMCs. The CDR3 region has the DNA TGCGCCAGCAGCCAAGTTGAACACCAGCCCCAGCATTTT. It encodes CASSQVEHQPQHF.